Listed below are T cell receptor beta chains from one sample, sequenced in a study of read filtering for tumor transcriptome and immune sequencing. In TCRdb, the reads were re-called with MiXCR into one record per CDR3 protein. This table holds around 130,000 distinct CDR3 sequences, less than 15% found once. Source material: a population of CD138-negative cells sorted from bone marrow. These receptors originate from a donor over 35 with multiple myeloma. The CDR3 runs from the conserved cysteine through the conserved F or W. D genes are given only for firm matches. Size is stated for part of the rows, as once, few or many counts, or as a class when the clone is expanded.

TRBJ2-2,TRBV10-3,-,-,TGTGCCGTCAGCCCCCACTCCAGTTTAAGGACCGGGGAGCTGTTTTTT,CAVSPHSSLRTGELFF
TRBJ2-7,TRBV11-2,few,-,TGTGCCGGCAGCCTATGGACAGACGAGCAGTACTTC,CAGSLWTDEQYF
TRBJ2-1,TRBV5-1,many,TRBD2,TGCGCCAGCAGCTTGGGGACTAGCCCATACAATGAGCAGTTCTTC,CASSLGTSPYNEQFF
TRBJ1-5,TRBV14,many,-,TGTGCCAGCAGCCAAGGGAGAAGCAATCAGCCCCAGCATTTT,CASSQGRSNQPQHF
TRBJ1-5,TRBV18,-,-,TGTGCCAGCTCGTCGGTCAGGGGAGAAGGCCAGCCCCAGCATTTT,CASSSVRGEGQPQHF
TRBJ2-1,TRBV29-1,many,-,TGCAGCGTTGATGAGAAGTTCTTC,CSVDEKFF
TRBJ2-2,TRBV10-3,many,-,TGTGCCACTACAGGGGAGGCCGGGGAGCTGTTTTTT,CATTGEAGELFF
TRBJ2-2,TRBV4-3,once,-,TGCGCCAGCAGCCAAGATCTAGGACAGACGAACACCGGGGAGCTGTTTTTT,CASSQDLGQTNTGELFF
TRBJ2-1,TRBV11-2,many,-,TGTGCCAGCAGCTTAGATATGAGCTCCTACAATGAGCAGTTCTTC,CASSLDMSSYNEQFF
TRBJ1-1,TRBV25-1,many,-,TGTGCCAGCAGTGATCGCAGGGCGAACACTGAAGCTTTCTTT,CASSDRRANTEAFF
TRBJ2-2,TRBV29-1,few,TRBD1,TGCAGCGCCCGGACAGGGCCTATGAACACCGGGGAGCTGTTTTTT,CSARTGPMNTGELFF
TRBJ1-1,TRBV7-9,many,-,TGTGCCAGCAGCTCCCAAGACAGCCACACTGAAGCTTTCTTT,CASSSQDSHTEAFF
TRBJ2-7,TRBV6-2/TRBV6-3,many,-,TGTGCCAGCAGCTCCGGGGCGGGACAGACCTACGAGCAGTACTTC,CASSSGAGQTYEQYF
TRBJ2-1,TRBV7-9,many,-,TGTGCCAGCAGCCTTAGGGGGCGGGGGGACAATGAGCAGTTCTTC,CASSLRGRGDNEQFF
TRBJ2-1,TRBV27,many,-,TGTGCCAGCAGTGTCCGGGGGCTTTCCTACAATGAGCAGTTCTTC,CASSVRGLSYNEQFF
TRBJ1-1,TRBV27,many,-,TGTGCCAGCAGCGTTACCGCTGGTCTCACGGGTGAAGCTTTCTTT,CASSVTAGLTGEAFF
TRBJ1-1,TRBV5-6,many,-,TGTGCCAGCAGCTTGGACCCCGGGGGCACTGAAGCTTTCTTT,CASSLDPGGTEAFF